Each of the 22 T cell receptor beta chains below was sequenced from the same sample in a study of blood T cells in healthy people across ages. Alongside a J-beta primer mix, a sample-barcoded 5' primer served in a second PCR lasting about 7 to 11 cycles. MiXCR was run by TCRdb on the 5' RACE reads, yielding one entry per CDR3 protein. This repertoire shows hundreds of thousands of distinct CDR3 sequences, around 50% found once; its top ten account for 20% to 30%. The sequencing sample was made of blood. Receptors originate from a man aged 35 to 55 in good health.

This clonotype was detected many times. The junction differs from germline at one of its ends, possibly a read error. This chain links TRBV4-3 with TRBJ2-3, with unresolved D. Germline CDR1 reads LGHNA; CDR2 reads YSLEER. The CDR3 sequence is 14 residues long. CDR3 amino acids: CASSPLTSTDTQYF. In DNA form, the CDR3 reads TGTGCCAGCAGCCCATTAACTAGCACAGATACGCAGTATTTT.

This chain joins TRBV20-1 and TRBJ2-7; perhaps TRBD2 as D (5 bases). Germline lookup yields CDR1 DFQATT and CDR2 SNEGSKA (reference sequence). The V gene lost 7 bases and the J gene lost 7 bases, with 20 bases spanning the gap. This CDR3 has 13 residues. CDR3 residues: CSGLVQTMGEQYF. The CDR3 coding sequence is TGCAGTGGGCTAGTTCAGACTATGGGTGAGCAGTACTTC.

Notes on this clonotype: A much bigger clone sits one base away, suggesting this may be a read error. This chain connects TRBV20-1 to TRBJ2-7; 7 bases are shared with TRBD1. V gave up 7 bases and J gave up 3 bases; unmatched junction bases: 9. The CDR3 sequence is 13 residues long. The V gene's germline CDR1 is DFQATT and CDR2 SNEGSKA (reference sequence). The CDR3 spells CSGQTGTLYEQYF. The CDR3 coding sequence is TGCAGTGGTCAGACAGGGACCCTCTACGAGCAGTACTTC.

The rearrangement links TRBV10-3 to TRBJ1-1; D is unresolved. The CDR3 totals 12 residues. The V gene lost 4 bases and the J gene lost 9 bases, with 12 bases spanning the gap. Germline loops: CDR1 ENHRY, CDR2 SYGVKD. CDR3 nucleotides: TGTGCCATCAGTGCCTTACGCGATAAAGCTTTCTTT. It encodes CAISALRDKAFF.

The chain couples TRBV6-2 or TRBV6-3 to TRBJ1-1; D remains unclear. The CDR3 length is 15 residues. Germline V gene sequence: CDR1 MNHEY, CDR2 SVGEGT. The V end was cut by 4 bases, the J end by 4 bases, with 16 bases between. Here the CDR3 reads CASSSEGAGVTEAFF. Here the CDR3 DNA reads TGTGCCAGCAGTTCTGAAGGCGCCGGGGTCACTGAAGCTTTCTTT.

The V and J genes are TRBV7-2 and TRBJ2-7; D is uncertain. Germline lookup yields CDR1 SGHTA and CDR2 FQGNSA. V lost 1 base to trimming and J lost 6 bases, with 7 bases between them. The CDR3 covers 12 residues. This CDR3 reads CASSLGFFEQYF. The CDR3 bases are TGTGCCAGCAGCTTAGGTTTCTTCGAGCAGTACTTC.

CDR3 nucleotide sequence: TGCGCCAGCAGCTTGGCGGCGGGGGCCCTCGTCTCTGGGGCCAACGTCCTGACTTTC. It specifies CASSLAAGALVSGANVLTF. This chain connects TRBV5-1 to TRBJ2-6, with TRBD2 as a possible D gene (7 bases). The CDR3 is 19 amino acids. Trimming pared 0 bases from V and 0 bases from J, leaving 16 bases between. Germline V gives CDR1 SGHRS, CDR2 YFSETQ.

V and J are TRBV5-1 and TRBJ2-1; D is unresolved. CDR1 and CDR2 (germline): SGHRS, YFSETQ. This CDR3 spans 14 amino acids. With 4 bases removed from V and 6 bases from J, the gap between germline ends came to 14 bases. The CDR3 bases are TGCGCCAGCAGCCTAACGACTCTTGGCAATGAGCAGTTCTTC. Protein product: CASSLTTLGNEQFF.

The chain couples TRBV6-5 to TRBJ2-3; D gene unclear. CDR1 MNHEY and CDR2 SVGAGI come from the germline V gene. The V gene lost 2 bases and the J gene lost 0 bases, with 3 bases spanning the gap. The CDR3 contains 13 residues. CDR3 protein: CASSYGSTDTQYF. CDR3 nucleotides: TGTGCCAGCAGTTACGGTAGCACAGATACGCAGTATTTT.

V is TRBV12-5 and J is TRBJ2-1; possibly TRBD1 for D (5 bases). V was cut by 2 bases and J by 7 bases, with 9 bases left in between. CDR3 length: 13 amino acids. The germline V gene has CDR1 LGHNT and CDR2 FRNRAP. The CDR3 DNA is TGTGCTAGTGGTTTGCCACAGGCAAATGAGCAGTTCTTC. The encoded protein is CASGLPQANEQFF.

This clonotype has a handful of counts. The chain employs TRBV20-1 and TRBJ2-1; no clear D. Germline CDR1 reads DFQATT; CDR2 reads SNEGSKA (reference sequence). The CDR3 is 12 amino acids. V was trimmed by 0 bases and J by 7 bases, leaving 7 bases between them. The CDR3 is CSARDFGNEQFF. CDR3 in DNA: TGCAGTGCTAGAGATTTCGGGAATGAGCAGTTCTTC.

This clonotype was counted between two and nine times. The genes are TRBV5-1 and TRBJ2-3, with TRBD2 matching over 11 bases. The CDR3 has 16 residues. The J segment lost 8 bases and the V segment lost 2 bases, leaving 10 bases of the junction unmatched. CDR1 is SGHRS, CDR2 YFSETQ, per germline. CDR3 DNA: TGCGCCAGCAGCTTAAAGACTAGCGGGATTCAGGGTACGCAGTATTTT. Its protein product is CASSLKTSGIQGTQYF.

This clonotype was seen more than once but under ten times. This CDR3 reads CASKVGETQYF. In nucleotides, the CDR3 is TGTGCCAGCAAGGTGGGAGAGACCCAGTACTTC. The chain combines TRBV2 with TRBJ2-5, with D unresolved. There are 11 residues in the CDR3. The germline V gene has CDR1 SNHLY and CDR2 FYNNEI. V was trimmed by 7 bases and J by 4 bases, leaving 7 bases between them.

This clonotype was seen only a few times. CDR3 amino acids: CASSVQTSFQETQYF. DNA of the CDR3: TGTGCCAGCAGCGTACAGACTAGCTTCCAAGAGACCCAGTACTTC. V is TRBV9 and J is TRBJ2-5; 7 bases match TRBD2. CDR1 is SGDLS and CDR2 is YYNGEE in the germline V gene. There are 15 residues in the CDR3. The V and J ends lost 1 base and 1 base, in that order; junction bases with no gene match: 4.

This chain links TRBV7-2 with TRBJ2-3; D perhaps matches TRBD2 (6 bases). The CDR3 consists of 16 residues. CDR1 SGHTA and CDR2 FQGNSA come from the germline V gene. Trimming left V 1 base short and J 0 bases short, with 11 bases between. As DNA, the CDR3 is TGTGCCAGCAGCTTAGACTCGGGAGATAGCACAGATACGCAGTATTTT. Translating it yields CASSLDSGDSTDTQYF.

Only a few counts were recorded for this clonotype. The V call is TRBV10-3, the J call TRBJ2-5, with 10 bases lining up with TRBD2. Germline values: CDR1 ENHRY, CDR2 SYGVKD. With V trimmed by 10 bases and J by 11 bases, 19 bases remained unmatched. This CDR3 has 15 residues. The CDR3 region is CATHDLAGVMGEQYF. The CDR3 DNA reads TGTGCCACTCACGACCTAGCGGGAGTTATGGGTGAGCAGTACTTC.

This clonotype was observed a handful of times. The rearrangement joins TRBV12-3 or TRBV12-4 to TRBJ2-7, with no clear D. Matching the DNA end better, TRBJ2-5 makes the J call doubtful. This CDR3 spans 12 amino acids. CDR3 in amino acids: CASSFGLETQYF. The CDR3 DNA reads TGTGCCAGCAGCTTCGGATTGGAGACCCAGTACTTC.

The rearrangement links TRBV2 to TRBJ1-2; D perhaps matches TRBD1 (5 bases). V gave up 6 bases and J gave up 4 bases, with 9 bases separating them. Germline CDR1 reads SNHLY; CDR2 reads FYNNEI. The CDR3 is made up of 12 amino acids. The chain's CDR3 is CASSDSFYGYTF. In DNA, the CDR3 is TGTGCCAGCAGCGACAGCTTCTATGGCTACACCTTC.

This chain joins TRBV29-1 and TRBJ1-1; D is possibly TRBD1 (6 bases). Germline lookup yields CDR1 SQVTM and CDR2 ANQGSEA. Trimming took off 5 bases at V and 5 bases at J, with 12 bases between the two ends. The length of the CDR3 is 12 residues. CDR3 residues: CSVRLGATEAFF. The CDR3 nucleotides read TGCAGCGTTAGGCTGGGGGCGACTGAAGCTTTCTTT.

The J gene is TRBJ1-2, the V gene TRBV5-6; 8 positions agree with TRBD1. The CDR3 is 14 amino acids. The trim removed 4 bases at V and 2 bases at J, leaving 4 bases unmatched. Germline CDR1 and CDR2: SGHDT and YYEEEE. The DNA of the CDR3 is TGTGCCAGCAGCATGACAGGGGACAACTATGGCTACACCTTC. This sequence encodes CASSMTGDNYGYTF.

CDR3 in amino acids: CASSFESGYGYTF. The CDR3 DNA reads as TGTGCCAGCAGTTTTGAATCAGGGTATGGCTACACCTTC. The chain has TRBV27 and TRBJ1-2, with D perhaps TRBD1 (5 bases). Per the germline V gene, CDR1 is MNHEY and CDR2 is SMNVEV (reference sequence). The V end was cut by 3 bases, the J end by 5 bases, with 10 bases between. The CDR3 spans 13 residues.

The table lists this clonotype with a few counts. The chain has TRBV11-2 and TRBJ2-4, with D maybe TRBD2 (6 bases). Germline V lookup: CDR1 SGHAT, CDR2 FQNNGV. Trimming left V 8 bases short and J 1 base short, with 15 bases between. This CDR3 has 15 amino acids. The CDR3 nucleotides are TGTGCCAGCCGCCGTGGCGGGAACGCCAAAAACATTCAGTACTTC. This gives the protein CASRRGGNAKNIQYF.